This is a list of T cell receptor beta chains from one sample in a study of glioma-infiltrating T cells. TCRdb used MiXCR to reprocess the multiplex PCR reads, holding one entry per CDR3 protein. The data contain around 140,000 distinct CDR3 sequences, roughly two fifths of them seen just once; the ten biggest clones take up around a fifth. The sequencing sample was made of glioma tissue, nonneoplastic brain tissue, or PBMCs (not recorded which). The receptors here all came from a human donor with low-grade glioma or glioblastoma, undergoing nonglioma brain surgery, or in good health (not recorded which). Each CDR3 is given with its conserved first and last residue. D genes are given only for firm matches. A clone size is listed for some rows: how often the clone was seen (once, few, many), or a class if it is expanded.

D: TRBD2
J: TRBJ2-7
V: TRBV20-1
size: few
DNA: TGCAGTGCTAGACAGACTAGCGGGAGATTCGAGCAGTACTTC
CDR3: CSARQTSGRFEQYF

D: -
J: TRBJ2-1
V: TRBV12-3/TRBV12-4
size: few
DNA: TGTGCCAGCAGTGCCCGACTTAACAATGAGCAGTTCTTC
CDR3: CASSARLNNEQFF

D: -
J: TRBJ1-5
V: TRBV6-1
size: few
DNA: TGTGCCAGCAGTCGACCGAATCAGCCCCAGCATTTT
CDR3: CASSRPNQPQHF

D: -
J: TRBJ1-1
V: TRBV7-9
size: few
DNA: TGTGCCAGCAGCTTCTCGACGGGGATGAACACTGAAGCTTTCTTT
CDR3: CASSFSTGMNTEAFF

D: -
J: TRBJ2-1
V: TRBV20-1
size: few
DNA: TGCAGTTCACGCGGGGCGAGCTCCTACAATGAGCAGTTCTTC
CDR3: CSSRGASSYNEQFF

D: TRBD1
J: TRBJ1-1
V: TRBV28
size: -
DNA: TGTGCCAGCAGGAACTTCGGACAGGGGACTAGGAGGGCTTTCTTT
CDR3: CASRNFGQGTRRAFF

D: TRBD2
J: TRBJ2-3
V: TRBV10-3
size: -
DNA: TGTGCCATCAGTTGGACTAGCGGAGATAATACGCAGTATTTT
CDR3: CAISWTSGDNTQYF

D: TRBD1
J: TRBJ2-7
V: TRBV4-1
size: once
DNA: TGCGCCAGCAGCCCTCTGGGGACAGGTAACGAGCAGTACTTC
CDR3: CASSPLGTGNEQYF

D: -
J: TRBJ2-7
V: TRBV6-5
size: -
DNA: TGTGCCAGCATTTACGCCCCCAGGACCAGACTCTACGAGCAGTACTTC
CDR3: CASIYAPRTRLYEQYF

D: TRBD1
J: TRBJ1-1
V: TRBV18
size: -
DNA: TGTGCCAGCTCACCCTCCGAGACAGGGATGAACACTGAAGCTTTCTTT
CDR3: CASSPSETGMNTEAFF

D: TRBD2
J: TRBJ2-1
V: TRBV7-2
size: -
DNA: TGTGCCAGCAGCCCGGGACTAGCGGGAGTCGATGAGCAGTTCTTC
CDR3: CASSPGLAGVDEQFF

D: -
J: TRBJ2-1
V: TRBV20-1
size: medium-sized
DNA: TGCAGTGCTAGAGTTAGGACAGTCAATGAGCAGTTCTTC
CDR3: CSARVRTVNEQFF

D: -
J: TRBJ2-1
V: TRBV6-1
size: many
DNA: TGTGCCTTAGCGGTATACAATGAGCAGTTCTTC
CDR3: CALAVYNEQFF

D: -
J: TRBJ1-6
V: TRBV10-3
size: -
DNA: TGTGCCATCACCCAGAGCTCCTATAATTCACCCCTCCACTTC
CDR3: CAITQSSYNSPLHF

D: -
J: TRBJ1-2
V: TRBV6-1
size: -
DNA: TGTGCCAGCACGCGAGGAGACGCCTATGGCTACACCTTC
CDR3: CASTRGDAYGYTF

D: -
J: TRBJ2-5
V: TRBV7-2
size: -
DNA: TGTGCCAGCAGCTTAGGCCCCACCCGTCGGGAGACCCAGTACTTC
CDR3: CASSLGPTRRETQYF

D: -
J: TRBJ2-3
V: TRBV7-9
size: -
DNA: TGTGCCAGCAGCTTAGGGGCCTCCTGGGGCACAGATACGCAGTATTTT
CDR3: CASSLGASWGTDTQYF

D: -
J: TRBJ2-7
V: TRBV11-2
size: -
DNA: TGTGCCAGCAGCTTTTCCAGCGGAGCCTACGAGCAGTACTTC
CDR3: CASSFSSGAYEQYF

D: -
J: TRBJ2-5
V: TRBV6-1
size: few
DNA: TGTGCCAGCAGTACCCGGGCCTCGGATAGAGAGACCCAGTACTTC
CDR3: CASSTRASDRETQYF

D: -
J: TRBJ2-3
V: TRBV20-1
size: -
DNA: TGCAGTCCAAGAGGTAGCACAGATACGCAGTATTTT
CDR3: CSPRGSTDTQYF

D: -
J: TRBJ1-1
V: TRBV4-1
size: few
DNA: TGCGCCAGCAGCCACACTAGTGGGGGTGCTGAAGCTTTCTTT
CDR3: CASSHTSGGAEAFF

D: -
J: TRBJ1-1
V: TRBV7-9
size: -
DNA: TGTGCCAGCAGCTTCGTACGGGGCACTGAAGCTTTCTTT
CDR3: CASSFVRGTEAFF

D: -
J: TRBJ2-2
V: TRBV6-1
size: few
DNA: TGTGCCAGCAGTCCAACTCCAGGGCACGTCAACACCGGGGAGCTGTTTTTT
CDR3: CASSPTPGHVNTGELFF

D: TRBD1
J: TRBJ2-3
V: TRBV20-1
size: many
DNA: TGCAGTGCCGATTCAGGACAGGGAACAGATACGCAGTATTTT
CDR3: CSADSGQGTDTQYF

D: TRBD2
J: TRBJ2-5
V: TRBV7-2
size: -
DNA: TGTGCCAGCAGCCGAACCGGGACTAGCGGTCGAGAGACCCAGTACTTC
CDR3: CASSRTGTSGRETQYF

D: TRBD1
J: TRBJ1-1
V: TRBV6-1
size: few
DNA: TGTGCCAGCAGTGTAGACAGGGCGTCTGAAGCTTTCTTT
CDR3: CASSVDRASEAFF

D: -
J: TRBJ2-5
V: TRBV7-9
size: -
DNA: TGTGCCAGCAGTAAAGATAATTTACTGGGGAGAGAGACCCAGTACTTC
CDR3: CASSKDNLLGRETQYF

D: -
J: TRBJ1-3
V: TRBV29-1
size: -
DNA: TGCAGCGTTGTCGCCGGGTCTGGAAACACCATATATTTT
CDR3: CSVVAGSGNTIYF

D: -
J: TRBJ2-3
V: TRBV2
size: -
DNA: TGTGCCAGCAGAGACAGCGTCTTCGCAGATACGCAGTATTTT
CDR3: CASRDSVFADTQYF

D: -
J: TRBJ2-7
V: TRBV28
size: -
DNA: TGTGCCAGCAGGCGTGAAAGCTACGAGCAGTACTTC
CDR3: CASRRESYEQYF

D: TRBD2
J: TRBJ2-1
V: TRBV27
size: few
DNA: TGTGCCAGCAGTTCACTCCCTAGCGGACCCTCCGGAGAGCAGTTCTTC
CDR3: CASSSLPSGPSGEQFF

D: TRBD2
J: TRBJ2-3
V: TRBV7-2
size: many
DNA: TGTGCCAGCAGCTTACGACTAGCCAGCACAGATACGCAGTATTTT
CDR3: CASSLRLASTDTQYF